The T cell receptor beta chain described here comes from a study of beta chain features in type 1 diabetes. There was one heparinised blood draw per donor, averaging around 0.11 L. Sorted populations all exceeded 95% purity. Overall study results and limits: Within patients, naive, central memory and Treg TCRB repertoires seemed more similar than within healthy donors. In all four CD4+ subsets, TCRB CDR3 length was significantly, moderately reduced in type 1 diabetes.

Worth noting for this clone: What it binds is unknown.

Of the isolated RNA, all was reverse transcribed, and so the sequenced material was expressed TCRB transcripts. The repertoire was sequenced with immunoSEQ multiplex PCR; TCRdb's copy has only in-frame clones and lacks some. In the table there are 250,000 or so clones, approximately 15% of which are singletons. The V end lost 3 bases, the J end lost 2 bases, and 11 bases lay between the germline ends. This CDR3 has 15 amino acids. The V gene's germline CDR1 is LNHDA and CDR2 SQIVND (reference sequence). This receptor was identified in a man aged 25-40 years with type 1 diabetes. The chain links TRBV19 to TRBJ1-5, with D unclear. Sample: naive CD4+ T cells from blood. This CDR3 reads CASSIYPEGNQPQHF. The CDR3 DNA is TGTGCCAGTAGTATTTACCCGGAGGGCAATCAGCCCCAGCATTTT. Using reference TRBV19 and TRBJ1-5 for the parts outside the CDR3, the full variable domain is DGGITQSPKYLFRKEGQNVTLSCEQNLNHDAMYWYRQDPGQGLRLIYYSQIVNDFQKGDIAEGYSVSREKKESFPLTVTSAQKNPTAFYLCASSIYPEGNQPQHFGDGTRLSIL.